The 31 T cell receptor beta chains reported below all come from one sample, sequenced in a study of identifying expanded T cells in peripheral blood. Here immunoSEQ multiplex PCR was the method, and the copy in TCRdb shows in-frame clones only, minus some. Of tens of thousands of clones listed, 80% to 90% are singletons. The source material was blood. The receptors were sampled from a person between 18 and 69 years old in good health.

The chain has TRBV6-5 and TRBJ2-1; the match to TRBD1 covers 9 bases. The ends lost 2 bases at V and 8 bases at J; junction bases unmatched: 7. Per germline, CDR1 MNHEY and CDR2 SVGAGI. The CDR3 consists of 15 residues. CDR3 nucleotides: TGTGCCAGCAGTTACGACAGGGGGATTTTTGATGAGCAGTTCTTC. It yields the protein CASSYDRGIFDEQFF.

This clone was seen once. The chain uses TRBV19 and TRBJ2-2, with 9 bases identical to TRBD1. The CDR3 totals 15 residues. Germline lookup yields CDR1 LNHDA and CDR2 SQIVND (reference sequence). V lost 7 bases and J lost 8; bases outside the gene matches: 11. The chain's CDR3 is CASKGTGLSTGELFF. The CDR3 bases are TGTGCCAGTAAAGGGACAGGGTTATCGACGGGGGAGCTGTTTTTT.

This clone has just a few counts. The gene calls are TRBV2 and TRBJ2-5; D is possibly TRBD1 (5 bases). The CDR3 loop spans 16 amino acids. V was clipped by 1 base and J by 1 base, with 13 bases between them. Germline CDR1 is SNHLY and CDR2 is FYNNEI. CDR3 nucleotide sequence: TGTGCCAGCAGTGAAGGGGGCTACCAACCCCAAGAGACCCAGTACTTC. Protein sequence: CASSEGGYQPQETQYF.

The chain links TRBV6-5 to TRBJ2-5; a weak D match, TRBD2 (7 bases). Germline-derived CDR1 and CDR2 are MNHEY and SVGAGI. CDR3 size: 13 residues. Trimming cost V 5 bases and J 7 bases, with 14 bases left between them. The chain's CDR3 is CASSPGGPLTQYF. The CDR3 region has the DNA TGTGCCAGCAGTCCCGGGGGGCCGTTGACCCAGTACTTC.

DNA for the CDR3: TGTGCCAGCAGCTTACGGGGCCGGGGAGGGCGGACCGGGGAGCTGTTTTTT. Its protein is CASSLRGRGGRTGELFF. The chain has TRBV7-6 and TRBJ2-2; 7 positions match TRBD2. V lost 2 bases to trimming and J lost 5 bases; unmatched junction nucleotides: 11. Looked up from germline, CDR1 is SGHVS and CDR2 is FNYEAQ. The CDR3 contains 17 residues. Full variable domain (outside the CDR3, taken from reference TRBV7-6 and TRBJ2-2): GAGVSQSPRYKVTKRGQDVALRCDPISGHVSLYWYRQALGQGPEFLTYFNYEAQQDKSGLPNDRFSAERPEGSISTLTIQRTEQRDSAMYRCASSLRGRGGRTGELFFGEGSRLTVL.

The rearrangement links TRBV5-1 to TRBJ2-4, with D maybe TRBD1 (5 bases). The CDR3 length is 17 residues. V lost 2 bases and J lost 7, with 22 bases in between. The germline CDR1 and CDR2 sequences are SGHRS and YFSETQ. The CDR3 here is CASSLGVGSSKGNIQYF. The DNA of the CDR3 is TGCGCCAGCAGCTTAGGGGTAGGGTCATCCAAAGGGAACATTCAGTACTTC.

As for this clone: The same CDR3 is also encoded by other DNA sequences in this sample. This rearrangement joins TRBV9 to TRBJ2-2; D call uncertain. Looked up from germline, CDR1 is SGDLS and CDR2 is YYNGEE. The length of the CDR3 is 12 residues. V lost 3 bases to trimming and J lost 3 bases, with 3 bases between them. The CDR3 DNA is TGTGCCAGCAGCGGAGACACCGGGGAGCTGTTTTTT. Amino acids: CASSGDTGELFF.

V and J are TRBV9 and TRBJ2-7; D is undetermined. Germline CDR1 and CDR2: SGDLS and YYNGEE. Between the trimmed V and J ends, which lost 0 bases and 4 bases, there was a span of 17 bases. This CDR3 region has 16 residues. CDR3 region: CASSVGRFPRGYEQYF. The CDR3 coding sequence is TGTGCCAGCAGCGTAGGGCGATTCCCCAGAGGTTACGAGCAGTACTTC.

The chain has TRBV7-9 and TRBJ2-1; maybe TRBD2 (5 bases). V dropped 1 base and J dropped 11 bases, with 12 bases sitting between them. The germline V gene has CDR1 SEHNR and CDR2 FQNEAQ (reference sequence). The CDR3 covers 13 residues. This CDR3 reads CASSLERGQKQFF. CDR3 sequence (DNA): TGTGCCAGCAGCTTAGAAAGAGGGCAAAAGCAGTTCTTC.

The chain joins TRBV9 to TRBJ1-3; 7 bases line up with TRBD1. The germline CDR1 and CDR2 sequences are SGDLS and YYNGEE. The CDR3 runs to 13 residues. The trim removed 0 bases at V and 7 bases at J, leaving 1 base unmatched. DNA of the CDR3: TGTGCCAGCAGCGTAGGACAGGGTAACACCATATATTTT. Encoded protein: CASSVGQGNTIYF.

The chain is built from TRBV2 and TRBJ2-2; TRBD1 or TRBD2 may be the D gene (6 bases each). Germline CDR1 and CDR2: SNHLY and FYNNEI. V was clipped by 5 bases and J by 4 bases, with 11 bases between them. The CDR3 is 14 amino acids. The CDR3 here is CASSWRGATGELFF. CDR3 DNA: TGTGCCAGCAGTTGGAGGGGGGCCACCGGGGAGCTGTTTTTT.

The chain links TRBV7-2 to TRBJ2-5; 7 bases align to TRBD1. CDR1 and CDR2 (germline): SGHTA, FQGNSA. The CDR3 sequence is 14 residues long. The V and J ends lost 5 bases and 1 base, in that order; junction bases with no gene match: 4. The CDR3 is CASSTPGGQETQYF. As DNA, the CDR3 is TGTGCCAGCAGCACCCCAGGGGGCCAAGAGACCCAGTACTTC. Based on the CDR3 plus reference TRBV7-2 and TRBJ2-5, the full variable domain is GAGVSQSPSNKVTEKGKDVELRCDPISGHTALYWYRQSLGQGLEFLIYFQGNSAPDKSGLPSDRFSAERTGGSVSTLTIQRTQQEDSAVYLCASSTPGGQETQYFGPGTRLLVL.

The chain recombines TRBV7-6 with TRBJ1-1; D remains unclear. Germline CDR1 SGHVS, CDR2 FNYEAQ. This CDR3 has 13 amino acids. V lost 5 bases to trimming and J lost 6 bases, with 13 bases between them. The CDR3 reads CASSQPSGAEAFF. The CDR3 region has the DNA TGTGCCAGCAGCCAACCCTCTGGGGCTGAAGCTTTCTTT.

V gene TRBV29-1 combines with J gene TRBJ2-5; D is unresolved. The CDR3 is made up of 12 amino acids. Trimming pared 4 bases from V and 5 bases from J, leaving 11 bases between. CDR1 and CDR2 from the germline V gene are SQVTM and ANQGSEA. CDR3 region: CSVVALGETQYF. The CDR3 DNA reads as TGCAGCGTTGTCGCTTTAGGGGAGACCCAGTACTTC.

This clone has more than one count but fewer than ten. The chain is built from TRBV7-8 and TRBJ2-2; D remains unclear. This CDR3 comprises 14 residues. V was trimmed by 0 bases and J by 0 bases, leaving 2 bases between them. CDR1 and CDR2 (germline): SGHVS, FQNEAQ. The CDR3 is CASSLAANTGELFF. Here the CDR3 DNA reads TGTGCCAGCAGCTTAGCGGCGAACACCGGGGAGCTGTTTTTT.

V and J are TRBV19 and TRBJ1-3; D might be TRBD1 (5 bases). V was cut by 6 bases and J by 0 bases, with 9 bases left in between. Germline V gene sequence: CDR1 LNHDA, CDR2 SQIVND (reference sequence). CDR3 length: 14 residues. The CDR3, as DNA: TGTGCCAGTAGAGGACACACCTCTGGAAACACCATATATTTT. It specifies CASRGHTSGNTIYF.

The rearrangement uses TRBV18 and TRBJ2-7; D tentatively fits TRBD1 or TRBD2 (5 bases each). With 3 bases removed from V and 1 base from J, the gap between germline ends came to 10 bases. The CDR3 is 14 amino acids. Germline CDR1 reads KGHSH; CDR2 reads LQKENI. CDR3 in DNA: TGTGCCAGCTCACCCGGGACCGAATCCTACGAGCAGTACTTC. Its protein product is CASSPGTESYEQYF.

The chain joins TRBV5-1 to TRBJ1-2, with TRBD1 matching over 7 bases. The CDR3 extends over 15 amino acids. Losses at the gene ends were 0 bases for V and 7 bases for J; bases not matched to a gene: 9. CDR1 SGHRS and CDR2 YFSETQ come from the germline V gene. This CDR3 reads CASSLGAGGYRGYTF. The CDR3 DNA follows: TGCGCCAGCAGCTTGGGTGCAGGGGGATATCGTGGCTACACCTTC. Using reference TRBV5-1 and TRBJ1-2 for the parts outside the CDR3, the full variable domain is KAGVTQTPRYLIKTRGQQVTLSCSPISGHRSVSWYQQTPGQGLQFLFEYFSETQRNKGNFPGRFSGRQFSNSRSEMNVSTLELGDSALYLCASSLGAGGYRGYTFGSGTRLTVV.

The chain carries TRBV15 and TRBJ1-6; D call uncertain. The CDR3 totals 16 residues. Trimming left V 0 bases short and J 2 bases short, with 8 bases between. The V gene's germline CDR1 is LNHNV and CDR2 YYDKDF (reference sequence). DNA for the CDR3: TGTGCCACCAGCAGAGATCGTTTGCCCTATAATTCACCCCTCCACTTT. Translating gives CATSRDRLPYNSPLHF.

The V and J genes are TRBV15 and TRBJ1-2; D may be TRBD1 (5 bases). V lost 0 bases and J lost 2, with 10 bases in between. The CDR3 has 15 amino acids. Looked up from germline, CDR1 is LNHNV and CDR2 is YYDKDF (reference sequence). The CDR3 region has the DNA TGTGCCACCAGCAGAGACCAGGGTTTCAACTATGGCTACACCTTC. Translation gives CATSRDQGFNYGYTF.

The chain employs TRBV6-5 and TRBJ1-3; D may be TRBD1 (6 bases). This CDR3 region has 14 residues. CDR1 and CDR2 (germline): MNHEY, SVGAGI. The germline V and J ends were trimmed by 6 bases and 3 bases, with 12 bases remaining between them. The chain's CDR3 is CASRQTGFGNTIYF. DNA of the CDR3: TGTGCCAGCAGACAAACAGGGTTTGGAAACACCATATATTTT.

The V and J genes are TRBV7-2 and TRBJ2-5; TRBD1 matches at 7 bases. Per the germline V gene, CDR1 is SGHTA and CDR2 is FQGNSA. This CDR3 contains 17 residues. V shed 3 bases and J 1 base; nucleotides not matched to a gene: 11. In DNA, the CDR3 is TGTGCCAGCAGCTTCTTGAGAGTTAGGGGGCCCCAAGAGACCCAGTACTTC. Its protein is CASSFLRVRGPQETQYF.

The CDR3 here is CASSLRDSNEKLFF. CDR3 bases: TGTGCCAGCAGCTTACGGGATTCTAATGAAAAACTGTTTTTT. This rearrangement joins TRBV7-8 to TRBJ1-4; D not certain. CDR3 length: 14 residues. Trimming pared 2 bases from V and 3 bases from J, leaving 7 bases between. Looked up from germline, CDR1 is SGHVS and CDR2 is FQNEAQ.

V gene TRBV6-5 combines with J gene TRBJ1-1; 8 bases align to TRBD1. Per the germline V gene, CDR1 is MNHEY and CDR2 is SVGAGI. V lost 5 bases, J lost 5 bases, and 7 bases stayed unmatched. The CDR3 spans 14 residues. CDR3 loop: CASSPHTGGTEAFF. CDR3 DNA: TGTGCCAGCAGTCCGCACACAGGGGGAACTGAAGCTTTCTTT.

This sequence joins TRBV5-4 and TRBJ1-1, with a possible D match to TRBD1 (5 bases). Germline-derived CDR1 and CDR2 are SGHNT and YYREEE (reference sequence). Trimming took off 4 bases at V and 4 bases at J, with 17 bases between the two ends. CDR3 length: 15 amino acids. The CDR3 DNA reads TGTGCCAGCAGCGGAAGCCGGAGGGGATTCACTGAAGCTTTCTTT. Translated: CASSGSRRGFTEAFF.

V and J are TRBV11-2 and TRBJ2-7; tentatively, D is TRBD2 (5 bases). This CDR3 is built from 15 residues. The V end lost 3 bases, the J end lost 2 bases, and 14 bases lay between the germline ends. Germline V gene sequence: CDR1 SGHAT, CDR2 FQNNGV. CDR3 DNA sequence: TGTGCCAGCAGCTTCACCCCGGGGAAAACCTACGAGCAGTACTTC. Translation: CASSFTPGKTYEQYF.

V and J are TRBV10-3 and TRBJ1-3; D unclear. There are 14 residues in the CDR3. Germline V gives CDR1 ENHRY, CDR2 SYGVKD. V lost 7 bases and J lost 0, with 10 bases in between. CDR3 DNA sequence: TGTGCCATCAAACCCGGCCTCTCTGGAAACACCATATATTTT. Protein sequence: CAIKPGLSGNTIYF.

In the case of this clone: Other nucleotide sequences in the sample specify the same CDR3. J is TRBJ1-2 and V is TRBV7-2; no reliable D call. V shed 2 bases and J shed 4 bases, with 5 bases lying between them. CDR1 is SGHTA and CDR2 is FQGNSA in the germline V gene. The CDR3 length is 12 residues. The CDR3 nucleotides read TGTGCCAGCAGCTTATACGGCTATGGCTACACCTTC. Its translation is CASSLYGYGYTF.

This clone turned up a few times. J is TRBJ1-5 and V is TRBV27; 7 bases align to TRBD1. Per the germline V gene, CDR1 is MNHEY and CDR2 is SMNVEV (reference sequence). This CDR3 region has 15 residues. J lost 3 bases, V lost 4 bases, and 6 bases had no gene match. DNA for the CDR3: TGTGCCAGCAGTTCCGTCGACAGGGACAATCAGCCCCAGCATTTT. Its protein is CASSSVDRDNQPQHF.

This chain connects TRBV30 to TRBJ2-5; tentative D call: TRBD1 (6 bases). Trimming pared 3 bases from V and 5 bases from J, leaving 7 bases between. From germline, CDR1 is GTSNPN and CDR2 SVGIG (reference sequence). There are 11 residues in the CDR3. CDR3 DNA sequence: TGTGCCTGGAGGAGGGGGGAGACCCAGTACTTC. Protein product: CAWRRGETQYF.

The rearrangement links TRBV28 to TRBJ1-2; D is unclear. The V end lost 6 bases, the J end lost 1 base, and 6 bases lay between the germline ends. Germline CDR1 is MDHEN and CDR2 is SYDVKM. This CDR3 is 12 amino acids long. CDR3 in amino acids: CASSGLNYGYTF. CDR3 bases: TGTGCCAGCAGCGGACTTAACTATGGCTACACCTTC.